A selection of T cell receptor beta chains follows, all from one sample in a study of T cell changes during pregnancy in multiple sclerosis. TCRdb's table, derived via immunoSEQ multiplex PCR, lists solely in-frame clones and lacks some. The table shows 85,000 to 110,000 clones, with roughly 92% occurring only once. Specimen: peripheral blood, collected after pregnancy. The receptors shown here come from a female donor with multiple sclerosis, enrolled in a pregnancy study. The conserved cysteine and the conserved F or W are not part of the CDR3 here.

CDR3aa | j_gene | v_gene
ASRGANEKLF | TRBJ1-4 | TRBV6-6
ASTSSNQPQH | TRBJ1-5 | TRBV28
ASSVSLNEQF | TRBJ2-1 | TRBV9
ASSSILDDSLT | TRBJ1-2 | TRBV5-1
ASSLEISNTEAF | TRBJ1-1 | TRBV5-1
ATSRDAVLSKNIQY | TRBJ2-4 | TRBV15
ASSIPGGRVQELF | TRBJ2-2 | TRBV27
ASSYEGQGGGYT | TRBJ1-2 | TRBV6-5
AISESGTSGGARDTQY | TRBJ2-3 | TRBV10-3
ASSSTLTGREQY | TRBJ2-7 | TRBV6-5
ASSPRTSGFSDTQY | TRBJ2-3 | TRBV18
ASSLRQGQETQY | TRBJ2-5 | TRBV7-2
ASSRGGRNQPQH | TRBJ1-5 | TRBV27
ASSSTATNTEAF | TRBJ1-1 | TRBV2
ASSVSRDNQPQH | TRBJ1-5 | TRBV9
ASRLDRGKGQPQH | TRBJ1-5 | TRBV2
ASSQKPNSGYT | TRBJ1-2 | TRBV5-5
ATSRETVRNQPQH | TRBJ1-5 | TRBV15
ASSLEQEQY | TRBJ2-7 | TRBV5-4
ASSQVFWSEEYNEQF | TRBJ2-1 | TRBV14
ASSLEAGSASSYEQY | TRBJ2-7 | TRBV5-1
ASSLVGQGRRGNTIY | TRBJ1-3 | TRBV11-2
SARTLYEQY | TRBJ2-7 | TRBV20-1
ASSVARGGFTEQF | TRBJ2-1 | TRBV9
ASTITEGSYNEQF | TRBJ2-1 | TRBV10-1
ASSASGSSYNEQF | TRBJ2-1 | TRBV4-1
ASSFSGGEGYT | TRBJ1-2 | TRBV27
ASSLGQSTYEQY | TRBJ2-7 | TRBV7-2
ASSPAGETEAF | TRBJ1-1 | TRBV6-6
AISDGARRGGLLRANTGELF | TRBJ2-2 | TRBV10-3
ASSQEDGEGPARGYT | TRBJ1-2 | TRBV4-1
ASSQFRQGDEKLF | TRBJ1-4 | TRBV4-1
ASSPEGTLSYEQY | TRBJ2-7 | TRBV7-3
ASSLGHSADTQY | TRBJ2-3 | TRBV7-6
SVGTGREAF | TRBJ1-1 | TRBV29-1
ASSATSGGEQF | TRBJ2-1 | TRBV19
ASCDRARNQPQH | TRBJ1-5 | TRBV19
ASSSGQTLTNEKLF | TRBJ1-4 | TRBV5-1
AISEKGLAGYNEQF | TRBJ2-1 | TRBV10-3
ACGTGRTYEQY | TRBJ2-7 | TRBV6-6
ASSELEGRGQETQY | TRBJ2-5 | TRBV6-1
ASSSPDRGNQPQH | TRBJ1-5 | TRBV28
ASSLSGGRYEQY | TRBJ2-7 | TRBV28
AWSAGWTGLTDTQY | TRBJ2-3 | TRBV30
ASSYYSGGTDTQY | TRBJ2-3 | TRBV6-5
ASSSGRLGEQF | TRBJ2-1 | TRBV11-2
ASSSSGTAVYEQY | TRBJ2-7 | TRBV28
ASLAGVNTGELF | TRBJ2-2 | TRBV27
ASIQRQGSYEQY | TRBJ2-7 | TRBV28
ASSLWGREIL | TRBJ1-1 | TRBV27